One and the same sample provided the 22 T cell receptor beta chains below, sequenced in a study of blood T cells in healthy people across ages. A sample-barcoded 5' primer and a J-beta primer mix were used in a second PCR of roughly 7 to 12 cycles. TCRdb passed the 5' RACE reads through MiXCR, listing each CDR3 protein once. The sample records 1.8 million or so distinct CDR3 sequences, around 42% being singletons. Sequenced: blood. These receptors all come from a human donor in good health.

CDR3 in amino acids: CASSPGLVNDEQFF. The CDR3 region has the DNA TGTGCCAGCAGCCCTGGACTCGTCAACGATGAGCAGTTCTTC. The V call is TRBV3-1, the J call TRBJ2-1, with TRBD2 as a possible D gene (5 bases). From germline, CDR1 is LGHDT and CDR2 YNNKEL (reference sequence). V was clipped by 4 bases and J by 8 bases, with 15 bases between them. The CDR3 sequence is 14 residues long.

In its sample, this clonotype was seen a few times. The genes are TRBV19 and TRBJ1-2, with 8 bases matching TRBD1. Germline V gene data show CDR1 as LNHDA and CDR2 as SQIVND (reference sequence). Trimming took 8 bases from V and 3 from J; bases not matched to a gene: 5. CDR3 length: 13 amino acids. CDR3 sequence: CASRVDRDYGYTF. The CDR3 nucleotides are TGTGCCAGTCGAGTGGACAGGGACTATGGCTACACCTTC.

The chain joins TRBV20-1 to TRBJ1-5; D unresolved. V lost 4 bases and J lost 2, with 15 bases in between. CDR3 length: 15 residues. CDR1 is DFQATT, CDR2 SNEGSKA, per germline (reference sequence). The CDR3 spells CSAIGLGLGNQPQHF. CDR3 DNA sequence: TGCAGTGCTATAGGTCTAGGTCTCGGCAATCAGCCCCAGCATTTT.

This clonotype has only a few counts. V usage is TRBV20-1 and J usage is TRBJ2-3, with TRBD2 identical over 12 bases. V lost 7 bases to trimming and J lost 2 bases; unmatched junction nucleotides: 10. CDR3 length: 16 amino acids. The germline V gene encodes CDR1 DFQATT and CDR2 SNEGSKA (reference sequence). The CDR3 nucleotides are TGCAGTGATTCACCTAGCGGGGGGGCCAACACAGATACGCAGTATTTT. It specifies CSDSPSGGANTDTQYF.

This clonotype showed up just a few times. The chain links TRBV10-3 to TRBJ2-1; TRBD1 is a possible D gene (5 bases). Trimming stripped 0 bases from V and 7 bases from J, with 16 bases between. Germline values: CDR1 ENHRY, CDR2 SYGVKD. CDR3 size: 16 residues. In DNA form, the CDR3 reads TGTGCCATCAGTGAGTCGGGCAGGGCTGAAGTTAATGAGCAGTTCTTC. Its translation: CAISESGRAEVNEQFF.

The chain carries TRBV13 and TRBJ2-4, with D unclear. The V gene lost 4 bases and the J gene lost 0 bases, with 10 bases spanning the gap. CDR3 length: 15 amino acids. Germline V gives CDR1 PRHDT, CDR2 FYEKMQ (reference sequence). The CDR3 protein is CASSSGRLAKNIQYF. The CDR3 bases are TGTGCCAGCAGCTCCGGACGGCTAGCCAAAAACATTCAGTACTTC. The full variable domain, completed using reference TRBV13 and TRBJ2-4, is AAGVIQSPRHLIKEKRETATLKCYPIPRHDTVYWYQQGPGQDPQFLISFYEKMQSDKGSIPDRFSAQQFSDYHSELNMSSLELGDSALYFCASSSGRLAKNIQYFGAGTRLSVL.

V and J are TRBV20-1 and TRBJ1-5; 8 bases fit TRBD1. Germline CDR1 and CDR2: DFQATT and SNEGSKA (reference sequence). The CDR3 loop spans 15 amino acids. V shed 6 bases, J shed 3 bases, and the junction held 10 bases outside the gene matches. CDR3 coding DNA: TGCAGTGCAGTCCAGGGGGCCTTCAACAATCAGCCCCAGCATTTT. This codes for CSAVQGAFNNQPQHF.

The table lists this clonotype with a few counts. The rearrangement uses TRBV9 and TRBJ2-1; 12 positions agree with TRBD2. Germline V gives CDR1 SGDLS, CDR2 YYNGEE. The CDR3 consists of 17 residues. The junction had 7 bases not matched to a gene; V was cut back by 0 bases and J by 6 bases. CDR3 nucleotides: TGTGCCAGCAGCGTAGCCCCACTAGCGGGGGGACCCAATGAGCAGTTCTTC. Translation: CASSVAPLAGGPNEQFF.

The chain uses TRBV12-3 or TRBV12-4 and TRBJ2-2, with D perhaps assigned TRBD1 or TRBD2 (7 bases each). V shed 6 bases and J shed 3 bases, with 17 bases lying between them. The length of the CDR3 is 16 residues. CDR3: CASSRTQGGDTGELFF. The CDR3 coding sequence is TGTGCCAGCAGCCGCACCCAGGGGGGGGACACCGGGGAGCTGTTTTTT.

This clonotype has just a few counts. The V and J genes are TRBV7-9 and TRBJ1-1; a weak D match, TRBD1 (5 bases). Between the trimmed V and J ends, which lost 5 bases and 4 bases, there was a span of 14 bases. Germline-derived CDR1 and CDR2 are SEHNR and FQNEAQ (reference sequence). The CDR3 loop spans 14 amino acids. The CDR3 region is CASSPIGGSTEAFF. CDR3 sequence (DNA): TGTGCCAGCAGCCCCATCGGGGGTAGCACTGAAGCTTTCTTT.

The CDR3 sequence is CSAPRGAFSYEQYF. As DNA, the CDR3 is TGCAGTGCCCCAAGGGGGGCATTCTCCTACGAGCAGTACTTC. This chain connects TRBV20-1 to TRBJ2-7; D tentatively reads TRBD1 or TRBD2 (6 bases each). V shed 6 bases and J shed 0 bases, with 15 bases lying between them. Germline V gene data show CDR1 as DFQATT and CDR2 as SNEGSKA (reference sequence). The length of the CDR3 is 14 residues.

In its sample, this clonotype was seen a few times. The rearrangement joins TRBV29-1 to TRBJ2-5, with 9 nucleotides matching TRBD2. This CDR3 spans 14 amino acids. J was trimmed by 4 bases and V by 7 bases; bases with no gene match: 10. In germline, CDR1 is SQVTM, CDR2 ANQGSEA. For the CDR3, the DNA is TGCAGCGGAGCGGGGGGACTAAGGGGAGAGACCCAGTACTTC. Protein sequence: CSGAGGLRGETQYF.

The chain carries TRBV12-3 or TRBV12-4 and TRBJ2-3; D possibly matches TRBD1 or TRBD2 (6 bases each). V lost 3 bases to trimming and J lost 5 bases, with 12 bases between them. CDR3 length: 14 residues. The CDR3 sequence is CASSFTGAVDTQYF. Here the CDR3 DNA reads TGTGCCAGCAGTTTCACGGGGGCGGTAGATACGCAGTATTTT.

The V call is TRBV10-3, the J call TRBJ1-3; 7 bases are a match to TRBD1. The V gene end was trimmed by 6 bases and the J gene end by 0 bases; junction bases not matched to a gene: 8. This CDR3 is 16 amino acids long. CDR1 and CDR2 from the germline V gene are ENHRY and SYGVKD. The CDR3 nucleotides are TGTGCCATCAGGAGAGGACAGGCCCACTCTGGAAACACCATATATTTT. This codes for CAIRRGQAHSGNTIYF.

This chain uses TRBV4-2 with TRBJ2-1; 8 nucleotides line up with TRBD2. With V trimmed by 4 bases and J by 5 bases, 13 bases remained unmatched. The CDR3 covers 17 residues. The germline gives CDR1 LGHNA, CDR2 YNFKEQ. Here the CDR3 reads CASSPPRSGGPNNEQFF. The CDR3 region has the DNA TGTGCCAGCAGCCCCCCTCGGAGCGGGGGCCCTAACAATGAGCAGTTCTTC.

This rearrangement joins TRBV6-2 or TRBV6-3 to TRBJ2-3; 7 bases match TRBD2. V trimming: 6 bases; J trimming: 5 bases; junction bases outside the gene matches: 5. This CDR3 has 13 amino acids. In germline, CDR1 is MNHEY, CDR2 SVGEGT. CDR3 DNA sequence: TGTGCCAGCAGGGCCCCGGGGGGAGATACGCAGTATTTT. Protein: CASRAPGGDTQYF.

The chain couples TRBV12-3 or TRBV12-4 to TRBJ1-2, with 7 bases that match TRBD1. V lost 3 bases, J lost 8 bases, and 6 bases stayed unmatched. The CDR3 runs to 13 residues. DNA for the CDR3: TGTGCCAGCAGTTTTCGAGGGGGCCGGGGCTACACCTTC. Its translation: CASSFRGGRGYTF.

This clonotype has ten or more counts. The gene calls are TRBV20-1 and TRBJ2-5; D is possibly TRBD2 (5 bases). Trimming removed 2 bases from V and 3 bases from J, with 25 bases in between. The CDR3 length is 18 residues. Germline V gene data show CDR1 as DFQATT and CDR2 as SNEGSKA (reference sequence). CDR3 sequence: CSARQAREQRVNEETQYF. The CDR3 bases are TGCAGTGCTAGACAGGCGAGGGAACAAAGGGTAAACGAAGAGACCCAGTACTTC.

The chain links TRBV9 to TRBJ2-6, with D tentatively TRBD1 or TRBD2 (5 bases each). Between the trimmed V and J ends, which lost 4 bases and 0 bases, there was a span of 17 bases. This CDR3 spans 18 amino acids. The V gene's germline CDR1 is SGDLS and CDR2 YYNGEE. CDR3 protein: CASSLGVLPFSGANVLTF. CDR3 sequence (DNA): TGTGCCAGCAGCTTGGGGGTCCTACCCTTCTCTGGGGCCAACGTCCTGACTTTC.

The rearrangement uses TRBV6-6 and TRBJ1-4; 9 bases line up with TRBD1. Germline CDR1 is MNHNY and CDR2 is SVGAGI (reference sequence). The CDR3 contains 12 residues. The V gene end was trimmed by 6 bases and the J gene end by 14 bases; junction bases not matched to a gene: 7. The CDR3 here is CASRPDRGRLFF. The CDR3 region has the DNA TGTGCCAGCAGGCCCGACAGGGGGAGGCTGTTTTTT.

This sequence joins TRBV4-3 and TRBJ1-1; a weak D match, TRBD1 (5 bases). V was clipped by 1 base and J by 4 bases, with 22 bases between them. The CDR3 runs to 18 residues. CDR1 is LGHNA and CDR2 is YSLEER in the germline V gene. CDR3 DNA sequence: TGCGCCAGCAGCCAAGGAAGGGGACGCGTGGTATTTGGCACTGAAGCTTTCTTT. Translated, it gives CASSQGRGRVVFGTEAFF.

The V gene is TRBV20-1, the J gene TRBJ1-5, with D maybe TRBD1 (6 bases). Looked up from germline, CDR1 is DFQATT and CDR2 is SNEGSKA (reference sequence). With 5 bases removed from V and 6 bases from J, the gap between germline ends came to 17 bases. This CDR3 has 14 residues. CDR3 bases: TGCAGTGCTGTGGATACAGGGTTCGCTCAGCCCCAGCATTTT. Translating it yields CSAVDTGFAQPQHF.